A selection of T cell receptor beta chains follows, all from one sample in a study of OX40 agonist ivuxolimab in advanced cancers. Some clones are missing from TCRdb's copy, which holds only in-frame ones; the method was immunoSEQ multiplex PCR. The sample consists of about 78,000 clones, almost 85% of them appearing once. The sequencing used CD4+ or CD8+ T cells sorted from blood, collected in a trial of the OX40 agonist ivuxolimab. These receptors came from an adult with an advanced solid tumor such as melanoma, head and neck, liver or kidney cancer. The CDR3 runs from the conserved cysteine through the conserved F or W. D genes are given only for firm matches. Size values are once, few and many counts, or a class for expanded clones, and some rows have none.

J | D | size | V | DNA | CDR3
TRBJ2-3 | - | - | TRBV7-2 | TGTGCCAGCAGCCCTACAGGACCGCCCGATACGCAGTATTTT | CASSPTGPPDTQYF
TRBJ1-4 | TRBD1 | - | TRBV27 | TGTGCCAGCAGTCGCCGACAGGGTAGGGTTGAAAAACTGTTTTTT | CASSRRQGRVEKLFF
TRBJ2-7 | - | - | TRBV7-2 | TGTGCCAGCAGCTTAGGGGGGGCCAGTTGGGGCTACGAGCAGTACTTC | CASSLGGASWGYEQYF
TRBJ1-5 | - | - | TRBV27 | TGTGCCAGCAGTCTAAACCAGCGCAGGGAGGCGAGTCAGCCCCAGCATTTT | CASSLNQRREASQPQHF
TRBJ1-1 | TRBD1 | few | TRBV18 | TGTGCCAGCTCACCGACAGGGGGATCCACTGAAGCTTTCTTT | CASSPTGGSTEAFF
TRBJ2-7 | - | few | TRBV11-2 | TGTGCCAGCTGCCACGGGGGTCTTTCCTCCTACGAGCAGTACTTC | CASCHGGLSSYEQYF
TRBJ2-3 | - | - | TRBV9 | TGTGCCAGCAGCGTAGGCGTCTCATCCACAGATACGCAGTATTTT | CASSVGVSSTDTQYF
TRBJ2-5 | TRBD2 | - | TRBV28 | TGTGCCAGCAGCGCGACTAGCGGGAGAGTAGAGACCCAGTACTTC | CASSATSGRVETQYF
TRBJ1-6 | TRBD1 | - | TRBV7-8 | TGTGCCAGCAGCTTGGGACAGGGTCCTTTGACACCCCTCCACTTT | CASSLGQGPLTPLHF
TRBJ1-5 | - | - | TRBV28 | TGTGCCAGCAGTCCCGAGCAGGGACTAAGCAATCAGCCCCAGCATTTT | CASSPEQGLSNQPQHF
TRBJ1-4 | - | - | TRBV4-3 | TGCGCCAGCAGCCGTTACAGCCAAAATAATGAAAAACTGTTTTTT | CASSRYSQNNEKLFF
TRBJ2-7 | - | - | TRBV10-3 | TGTGCCATCAGTGAGCTTCGAGGGGGGGCCTACGAGCAGTACTTC | CAISELRGGAYEQYF
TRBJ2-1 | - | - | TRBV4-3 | TGCGCCAGCAGCCAAGACGCGGGCAGTCTTACTATCTACAATGAGCAGTTCTTC | CASSQDAGSLTIYNEQFF
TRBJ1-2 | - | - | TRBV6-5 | TGTGCCAGCAGTTACTCGTCGGGGGGCATAAACTATGGCTACACCTTC | CASSYSSGGINYGYTF
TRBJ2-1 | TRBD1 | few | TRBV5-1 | TGCGCCAGCAGACAACAGGGGACGTCCTACAATGAGCAGTTCTTC | CASRQQGTSYNEQFF
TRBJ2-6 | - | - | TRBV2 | TGTGCCAGCAGCCACGGCGGACACTCCCCTGGGGCCAACGTCCTGACTTTC | CASSHGGHSPGANVLTF
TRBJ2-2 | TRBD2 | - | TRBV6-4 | TGTGCCAGCAGTGCTCTAGCGGGGCCCGTCGGGGAGCTGTTTTTT | CASSALAGPVGELFF
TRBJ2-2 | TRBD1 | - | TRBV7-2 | TGTGCCAGCAGCTTTGGGGGACAGGGGAACACCGGGGAGCTGTTTTTT | CASSFGGQGNTGELFF
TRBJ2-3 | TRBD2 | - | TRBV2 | TGTGCCAGCGGACTAGTAGCAGATACGCAGTATTTT | CASGLVADTQYF
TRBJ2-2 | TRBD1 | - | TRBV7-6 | TGTGCCAGCAGCGCATCCGGGACAGAGAACACCGGGGAGCTGTTTTTT | CASSASGTENTGELFF
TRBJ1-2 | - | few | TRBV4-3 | TGCGCCAGCAGCCAAGTGAGTTGGGGAGACTATGGCTACACCTTC | CASSQVSWGDYGYTF
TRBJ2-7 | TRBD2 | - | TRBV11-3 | TGTGCCAGCAGCCTTTCGGGGGGGCAGAGCTCCTACGAGCAGTACTTC | CASSLSGGQSSYEQYF
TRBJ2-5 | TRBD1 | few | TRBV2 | TGTGCCATCCGAGGGGGCGGAGAGACCCAGTACTTC | CAIRGGGETQYF
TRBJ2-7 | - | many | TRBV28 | TGTGCCAGCAGTTTAGGACACTCCTACGAGCAGTACTTC | CASSLGHSYEQYF
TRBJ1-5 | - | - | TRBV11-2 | TGTGCCAGCAGCCCAGGACGGAATAGCAATCAGCCCCAGCATTTT | CASSPGRNSNQPQHF
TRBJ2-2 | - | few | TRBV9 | TGTGCCAGCAGCGTAACTAGAGTGAACACCGGGGAGCTGTTTTTT | CASSVTRVNTGELFF
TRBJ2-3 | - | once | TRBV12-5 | TGTGCTAGTGGCCACGCGGCAGATACGCAGTATTTT | CASGHAADTQYF
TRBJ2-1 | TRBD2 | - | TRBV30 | TGTGCCTGGAGTCTACTAGCGGGGTTCAATGAGCAGTTCTTC | CAWSLLAGFNEQFF
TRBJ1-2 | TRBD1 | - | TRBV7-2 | TGTGCCAGCAGCTTAGGGACAGGGGTTCCTAACTATGGCTACACCTTC | CASSLGTGVPNYGYTF